This TCR beta chain stems from a study of T cells in Graves' hyperthyroidism and ophthalmopathy. Study-wide results and caveats: By a 13 V-J model, ophthalmopathy was set apart from stable hyperthyroidism.

Comment on this clonotype: Its antigen is not identified.

No ophthalmopathy progression within 18 months constituted stable Graves' hyperthyroidism. Uncontrolled infection, other autoimmune disease, pregnancy or lactation barred patients from enrollment. PBMCs were derived from about 10 ml fresh peripheral blood. What was amplified from RNA transcripts were TCR beta CDR3 regions. First-round RT-PCR targeting the TCR CDR3 was performed with the HTBI primer set. One entry per CDR3 protein results from TCRdb running MiXCR on the multiplex PCR reads. Among under 450,000 distinct CDR3 sequences listed, about a sixth were seen once. CDR1 LGHNA and CDR2 YSLEER come from the germline V gene. V lost 0 bases and J 10 bases, leaving 15 bases between the germline ends. This CDR3 contains 14 residues.

This TCR derives from a woman aged 18-29 years with Graves' hyperthyroidism. This chain joins TRBV4-3 and TRBJ1-2; D might be TRBD1 (5 bases). Sample: blood. The CDR3 bases are TGCGCCAGCAGCCAAGACAGGGCGACCGATCCCTACACCTTC. Translated, it gives CASSQDRATDPYTF.